This TCR beta chain was sequenced in a study of T-cell reconstitution after alpha-beta-depleted transplantation in children. This clonotype was detected ten times or more. Construction of the TCRbeta library involved unique molecular identifiers. TCRdb called the PCR reads again in MiXCR, with one record for every CDR3 protein. The sample has 450,000 to 600,000 distinct CDR3 sequences, about 10% seen once; the top ten hold just over 2%. The sequencing here drew on PBMCs, taken before TCRalphabeta/CD19-depleted stem cell transplant. This clonotype was sampled from a child aged 2-15 years with inherited bone marrow failure, due to receive a stem cell transplant.

The CDR3 spells CSAERRDSGNTIYF. The CDR3 DNA reads as TGCAGCGCCGAACGGCGGGACTCTGGAAACACCATATATTTT. The chain recombines TRBV29-1 with TRBJ1-3; unclear D gene. CDR3 length: 14 amino acids. Germline V gives CDR1 SQVTM, CDR2 ANQGSEA. Trimming cost V 7 bases and J 0 bases, with 13 bases left between them.